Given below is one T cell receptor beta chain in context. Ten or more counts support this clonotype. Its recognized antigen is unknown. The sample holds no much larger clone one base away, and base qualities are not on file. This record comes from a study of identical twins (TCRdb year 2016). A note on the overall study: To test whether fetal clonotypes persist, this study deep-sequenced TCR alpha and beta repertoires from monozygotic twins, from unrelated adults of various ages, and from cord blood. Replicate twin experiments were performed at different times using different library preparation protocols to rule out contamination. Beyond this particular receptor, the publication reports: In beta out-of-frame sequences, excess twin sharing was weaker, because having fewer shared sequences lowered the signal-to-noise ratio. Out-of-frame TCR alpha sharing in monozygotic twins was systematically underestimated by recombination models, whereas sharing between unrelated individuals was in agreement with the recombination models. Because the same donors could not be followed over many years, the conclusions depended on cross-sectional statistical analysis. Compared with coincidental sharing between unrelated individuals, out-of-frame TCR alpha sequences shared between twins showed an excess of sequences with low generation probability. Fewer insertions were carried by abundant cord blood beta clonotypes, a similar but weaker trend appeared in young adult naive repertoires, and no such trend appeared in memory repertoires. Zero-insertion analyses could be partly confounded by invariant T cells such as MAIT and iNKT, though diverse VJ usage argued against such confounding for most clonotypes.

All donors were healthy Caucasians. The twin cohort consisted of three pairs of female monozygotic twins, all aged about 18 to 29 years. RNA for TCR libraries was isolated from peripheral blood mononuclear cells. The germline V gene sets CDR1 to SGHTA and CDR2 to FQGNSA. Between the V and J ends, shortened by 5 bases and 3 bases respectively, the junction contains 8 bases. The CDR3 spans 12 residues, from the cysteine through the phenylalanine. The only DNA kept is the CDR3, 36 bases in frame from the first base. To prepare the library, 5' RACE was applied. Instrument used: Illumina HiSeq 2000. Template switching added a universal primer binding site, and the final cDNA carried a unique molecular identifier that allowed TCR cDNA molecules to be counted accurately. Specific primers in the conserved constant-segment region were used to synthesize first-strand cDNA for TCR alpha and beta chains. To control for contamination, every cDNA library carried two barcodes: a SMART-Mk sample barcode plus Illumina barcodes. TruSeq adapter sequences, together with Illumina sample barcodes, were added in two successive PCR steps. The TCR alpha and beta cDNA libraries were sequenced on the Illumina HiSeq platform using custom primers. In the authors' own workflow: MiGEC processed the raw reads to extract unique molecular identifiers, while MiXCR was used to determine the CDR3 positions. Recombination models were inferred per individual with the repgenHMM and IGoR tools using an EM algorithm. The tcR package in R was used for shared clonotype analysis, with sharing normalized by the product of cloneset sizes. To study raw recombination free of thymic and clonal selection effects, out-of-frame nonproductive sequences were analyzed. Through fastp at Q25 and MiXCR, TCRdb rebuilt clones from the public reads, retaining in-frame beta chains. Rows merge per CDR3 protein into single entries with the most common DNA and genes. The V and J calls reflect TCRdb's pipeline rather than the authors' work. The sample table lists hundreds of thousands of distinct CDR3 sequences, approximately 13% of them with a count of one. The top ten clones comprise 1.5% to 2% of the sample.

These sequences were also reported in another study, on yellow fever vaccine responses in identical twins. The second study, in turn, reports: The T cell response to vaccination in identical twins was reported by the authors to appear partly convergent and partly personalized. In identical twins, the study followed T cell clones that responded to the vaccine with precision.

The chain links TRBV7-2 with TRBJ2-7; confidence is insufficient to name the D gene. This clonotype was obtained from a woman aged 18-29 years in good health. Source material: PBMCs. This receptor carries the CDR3 CASSPRSYEQYF. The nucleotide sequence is TGTGCCAGCAGCCCCCGAAGCTACGAGCAGTACTTC.